The 10 T cell receptor beta chains below come from one sample, sequenced in a study of response to subunit inactivated influenza vaccine. TCRdb recomputed calls from the RT-PCR reads with MiXCR, one row per CDR3 protein. The table includes fewer than 200,000 distinct CDR3 sequences, about 9% detected once. Sequencing was performed on non-naive T cells sorted from PBMCs, taken on the day of vaccination. Receptor source: a man in his forties or fifties who received an inactivated influenza vaccine.

The rearrangement joins TRBV5-1 to TRBJ1-1; D is unresolved. The V and J ends lost 4 bases and 5 bases respectively, with 9 bases between them. Germline CDR1 SGHRS, CDR2 YFSETQ. This CDR3 contains 12 residues. The CDR3 loop reads CASSDGETEAFF. The CDR3 nucleotides are TGCGCCAGCAGCGATGGTGAGACTGAAGCTTTCTTT.

This clonotype was observed at least ten times. The chain couples TRBV20-1 to TRBJ2-4, with 9 bases aligning to TRBD2. V lost 2 bases to trimming and J lost 0 bases; unmatched junction nucleotides: 2. Germline loops: CDR1 DFQATT, CDR2 SNEGSKA (reference sequence). This CDR3 spans 15 amino acids. The CDR3 region has the DNA TGCAGTGCTAGACTAGCGGGGCGAGCCAAAAACATTCAGTACTTC. This codes for CSARLAGRAKNIQYF.

This clonotype was seen ten or more times. This chain uses TRBV5-1 with TRBJ1-1; the D is unclear. V dropped 4 bases and J dropped 5 bases, with 9 bases sitting between them. This CDR3 spans 12 amino acids. Germline V gene lookup returns CDR1 SGHRS and CDR2 YFSETQ. The CDR3 DNA sequence: TGCGCCAGCAGCGGGTATAAGACTGAAGCTTTCTTT. Its protein is CASSGYKTEAFF.

V gene TRBV7-8 combines with J gene TRBJ2-1, with unresolved D. V gave up 5 bases and J gave up 2 bases, with 10 bases separating them. Per germline, CDR1 SGHVS and CDR2 FQNEAQ. This CDR3 region has 14 residues. The CDR3 DNA sequence: TGTGCCAGCAGCCCAAAGGTCGCCTACAATGAGCAGTTCTTC. Amino acid sequence: CASSPKVAYNEQFF.

This clonotype turned up a few times. The chain uses TRBV4-3 and TRBJ1-5; D is uncertain. Trimming took 0 bases from V and 3 from J, leaving 6 bases between them. CDR1 is LGHNA and CDR2 is YSLEER in the germline V gene. The CDR3 totals 14 residues. Written as DNA, the CDR3 is TGCGCCAGCAGCCAAGAGGTCTACAATCAGCCCCAGCATTTT. Translated: CASSQEVYNQPQHF.

Only a few counts were recorded for this clonotype. The genes are TRBV10-3 and TRBJ2-5; 10 bases fit TRBD2. This CDR3 region has 14 residues. Per the germline V gene, CDR1 is ENHRY and CDR2 is SYGVKD. With 5 bases clipped from V and 5 bases from J, the junction kept 5 bases outside the gene matches. This CDR3 reads CAISSSGREETQYF. CDR3 coding DNA: TGTGCCATCAGTTCTAGCGGGAGAGAGGAGACCCAGTACTTC.

In DNA, the CDR3 is TGTGCCAGCAGGTCCCCGAACTACGAGCAGTACTTC. This translates into CASRSPNYEQYF. This rearrangement joins TRBV6-6 to TRBJ2-7; unclear D gene. The CDR3 sequence is 12 residues long. V was cut by 6 bases and J by 3 bases, with 9 bases left in between. In germline, CDR1 is MNHNY, CDR2 SVGAGI (reference sequence).

Only a few counts were recorded for this clonotype. The J gene is TRBJ1-2, the V gene TRBV6-2 or TRBV6-3; D gene unclear. The CDR3 loop spans 14 amino acids. V was clipped by 8 bases and J by 5 bases, with 18 bases between them. Germline-derived CDR1 and CDR2 are MNHEY and SVGEGT. The CDR3 here is CASSSSAGGYGYTF. The CDR3 DNA reads as TGTGCCAGCTCCTCTTCTGCGGGTGGATATGGCTACACCTTC.

This clonotype was seen a few times. The V gene is TRBV19, the J gene TRBJ2-7; D gene ambiguous. With 7 bases removed from V and 4 bases from J, the gap between germline ends came to 8 bases. CDR1 and CDR2 from the germline V gene are LNHDA and SQIVND (reference sequence). This CDR3 comprises 11 residues. This CDR3 reads CASTYGYEQYF. The CDR3 DNA sequence: TGTGCCAGTACCTACGGGTACGAGCAGTACTTC.

This clonotype was seen a few times. V usage is TRBV5-5 and J usage is TRBJ1-5; unclear D gene. V was shortened by 4 bases and J by 3 bases, with 8 bases between the two germline ends. Germline loops: CDR1 SGHKS, CDR2 YYEKEE (reference sequence). The CDR3 is 13 residues long. CDR3 nucleotides: TGTGCCAGCAGCCGGTCCCCCAATCAGCCCCAGCATTTT. Translated, it gives CASSRSPNQPQHF.